Listed here is a single T cell receptor beta chain. This specimen comes from a study of OX40 agonist ivuxolimab in advanced cancers. V was pared by 4 bases and J by 4 bases, with 4 bases of the junction left unmatched. This CDR3 region has 15 residues. The germline V gene encodes CDR1 SGDLS and CDR2 YYNGEE. Measured with immunoSEQ multiplex PCR; TCRdb has only the in-frame clones, and not every one. The sample has about 41,000 clones; more than 80% are singletons. This chain connects TRBV9 to TRBJ2-1, with 11 positions matching TRBD2. The sample was CD4+ or CD8+ T cells sorted from blood, taken in a trial of the OX40 agonist ivuxolimab. The source of this sequence is an adult with an advanced solid tumor such as melanoma, head and neck, liver or kidney cancer. The DNA for the CDR3 is TGTGCCAGCAGCCCCCGACTAGCGGGGTACAATGAGCAGTTCTTC. Amino acids: CASSPRLAGYNEQFF.